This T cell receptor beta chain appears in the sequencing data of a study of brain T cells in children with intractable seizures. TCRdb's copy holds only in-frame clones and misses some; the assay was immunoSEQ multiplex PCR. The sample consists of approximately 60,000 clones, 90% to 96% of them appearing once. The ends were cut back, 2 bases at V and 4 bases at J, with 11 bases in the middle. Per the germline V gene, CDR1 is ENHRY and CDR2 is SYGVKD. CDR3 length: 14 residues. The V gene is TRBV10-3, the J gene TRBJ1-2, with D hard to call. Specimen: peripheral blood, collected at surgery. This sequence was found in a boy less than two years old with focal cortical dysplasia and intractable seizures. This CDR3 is CAISEENAGYGYTF. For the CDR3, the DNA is TGTGCCATCAGTGAGGAGAATGCAGGCTATGGCTACACCTTC.